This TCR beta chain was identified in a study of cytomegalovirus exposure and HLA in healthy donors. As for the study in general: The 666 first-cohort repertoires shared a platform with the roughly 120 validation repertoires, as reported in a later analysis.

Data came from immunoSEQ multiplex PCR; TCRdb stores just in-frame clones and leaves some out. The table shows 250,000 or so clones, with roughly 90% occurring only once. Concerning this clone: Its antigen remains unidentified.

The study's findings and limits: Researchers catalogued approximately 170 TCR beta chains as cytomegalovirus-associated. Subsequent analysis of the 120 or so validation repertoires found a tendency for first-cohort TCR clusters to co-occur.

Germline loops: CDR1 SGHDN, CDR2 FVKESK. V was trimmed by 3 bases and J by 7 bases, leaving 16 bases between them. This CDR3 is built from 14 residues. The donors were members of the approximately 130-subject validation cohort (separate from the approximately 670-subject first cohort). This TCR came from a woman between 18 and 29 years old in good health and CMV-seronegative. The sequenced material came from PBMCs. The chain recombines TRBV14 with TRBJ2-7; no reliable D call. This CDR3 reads CASSQGFNLWEQYV. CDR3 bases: TGTGCCAGCAGCCAGGGGTTTAATCTTTGGGAGCAGTACGTC.